The text below deals with one T cell receptor beta chain. The data stem from a study of blood T cell repertoires in COVID-19. At the level of the study: Sources were T cells, B-cell-depleted T cells, or PBMCs; the material itself was cDNA or gDNA.

V was clipped by 7 bases and J by 3 bases, with 16 bases between them. The CDR3 is 14 amino acids. Germline lookup yields CDR1 MDHEN and CDR2 SYDVKM. In the original analysis: It was from reference gene primer amplification that nucleated cell counts were estimated. This table comes from immunoSEQ multiplex PCR, and its TCRdb copy is limited to in-frame clones, with some not included. V and J calls plus clone size are reproduced from that table; the DNA served to infer D and trimming. This sample has 81,000 or so clones, with roughly 92% found just once. This TCR came from a woman between 55 and 75 years old with active COVID-19. The sequencing input was peripheral blood. The chain employs TRBV28 and TRBJ2-7, with D possibly matching TRBD1 (5 bases). CDR3 DNA sequence: TGTGCCAGCACGGGCTCAGGGTCAAACTACGAGCAGTACTTC. This gives the protein CASTGSGSNYEQYF.